The rows below give T cell receptor beta chains drawn from one sample of a study of human T cells and chemical hapten exposure. Using its own MiXCR run on the RACE reads, TCRdb lists one record per CDR3 protein. The sample holds 350,000 or so distinct CDR3 sequences, about 7% seen once. The specimen was whole blood, collected in connection with sensitization to the hapten diphenylcyclopropenone (DPC). These receptors were taken from a woman aged 18-29 years with alopecia areata. Some clones in this sample may be carry-over from other donors' samples. CDR3s include the opening cysteine and the closing phenylalanine or tryptophan. A D gene is named only where the DNA matches it firmly. Clone size appears in some rows only: once, few, many, or a class for an expanded clone.

v_gene	d_gene	abundance	j_gene	CDR3nt	CDR3aa
TRBV3-1	TRBD1	.	TRBJ2-3	TGTGCCAGCAGCGAGACAGGGAACCGAGCAGATACGCAGTATTTT	CASSETGNRADTQYF
TRBV12-3/TRBV12-4	.	few	TRBJ1-2	TGTGCCAGCAGTGCGACAGGAGACTATGGCTACACCTTC	CASSATGDYGYTF
TRBV6-2/TRBV6-3	.	few	TRBJ1-2	TGTGCCAGCAGTTACGGGGAGAACCATAACTATGGCTACACCTTC	CASSYGENHNYGYTF
TRBV6-5	.	.	TRBJ1-1	TGTGCCAGCAGGAGGAGCACTGAAGCTTTCTTT	CASRRSTEAFF
TRBV28	TRBD1	few	TRBJ2-1	TGTGCCAGCAGTCGGGGGGACAGGGAATTCTTC	CASSRGDREFF
TRBV4-3	.	few	TRBJ2-3	TGCGCCAGCAGCCAAAGGGGTGTCACCGCAGATACGCAGTATTTT	CASSQRGVTADTQYF
TRBV4-2	.	few	TRBJ2-5	TGTGCCAGCAGTCAAGTGAGCTCTTGGACTACCTCCCAAGAGACCCAGTACTTC	CASSQVSSWTTSQETQYF
TRBV20-1	.	.	TRBJ2-1	TGCAGTGCTAGGTTCGCGGGTGAGCAGTTCTTC	CSARFAGEQFF
TRBV28	.	few	TRBJ1-1	TGTGCCAGCAGCCCCTGGTTGGGTTATACTGAAGCTTTCTTT	CASSPWLGYTEAFF
TRBV9	.	many	TRBJ1-3	TGTGCCAGCAGCGTAGACAGAATCTCTGGAAACACCATATATTTT	CASSVDRISGNTIYF
TRBV6-5	.	few	TRBJ1-6	TGTGCCAGCACCTATGGCGGGGGACGAAACGATTCACCCCTCCACTTT	CASTYGGGRNDSPLHF
TRBV4-1	TRBD1	many	TRBJ2-3	TGCGCCAGCAGCGCACGACAGGGCCCAGATACGCAGTATTTT	CASSARQGPDTQYF
TRBV10-3	TRBD1	few	TRBJ2-7	TGTGCCATCAGTGAAACAGGGGGTCTGTCCTACGAGCAGTACTTC	CAISETGGLSYEQYF
TRBV13	TRBD2	.	TRBJ2-1	TGTGCCAGCAGCCCCTTTAGCGGGGTTACTGAGCAGTTCTTC	CASSPFSGVTEQFF
TRBV5-4	TRBD1	.	TRBJ2-2	TGTGCCAGCAGCTTGGATGGGACAGGGGTCACCGGGGAGCTGTTTTTT	CASSLDGTGVTGELFF
TRBV28	.	many	TRBJ2-7	TGTGCCATCCCCCACCCCGACAGACCCTACGAGCAGTACTTC	CAIPHPDRPYEQYF
TRBV29-1	.	few	TRBJ2-1	TGCAGCGTTGCGCTGTACAATGAGCAGTTCTTC	CSVALYNEQFF
TRBV18	.	.	TRBJ1-1	TGTGCCAGCTCACCACCTAATCGGGAGAACACTGAAGCTTTCTTT	CASSPPNRENTEAFF
TRBV2	TRBD1	few	TRBJ1-2	TGTGCCAGCAGGCCCGGGACAGGGGTTAACTATGGCTACACCTTC	CASRPGTGVNYGYTF
TRBV4-3	.	few	TRBJ2-3	TGCGCCAGCAGCCAACAATGGACAGATACGCAGTATTTT	CASSQQWTDTQYF
TRBV7-9	.	many	TRBJ2-5	TGTGCCAGCAGCTCGACGACAGGACAAGAGACCCAGTACTTC	CASSSTTGQETQYF
TRBV3-1	TRBD2	.	TRBJ2-3	TGTGCCAGCAGCCAACGGGCGGGGGGGCGAACAGATACGCAGTATTTT	CASSQRAGGRTDTQYF
TRBV12-3/TRBV12-4	TRBD1	few	TRBJ1-5	TGTGCCAGCAGCCCGGACAGGGGACATGGGCCCCAGCATTTT	CASSPDRGHGPQHF
TRBV7-6	TRBD1	many	TRBJ2-5	TGTGCCAGCAGCGTGGGACAGGGAGAAGAGACCCAGTACTTC	CASSVGQGEETQYF
TRBV6-5	.	few	TRBJ1-4	TGTGCCAGCAGTTTGACAGTAAATGAAAAACTGTTTTTT	CASSLTVNEKLFF
TRBV29-1	TRBD1	few	TRBJ2-3	TGCAGCGTTGACCGGGACAGGGGTACAGATACGCAGTATTTT	CSVDRDRGTDTQYF
TRBV27	.	many	TRBJ2-1	TGTGCCAGCAGTGGTCGTGGACTTTTCAGGAATGAGCAGTTCTTC	CASSGRGLFRNEQFF
TRBV24-1	TRBD2	.	TRBJ2-3	TGTGCCACCAGTGACTGCCGTACTGGCGGGGGGTCCACAGATACGCAGTATTTT	CATSDCRTGGGSTDTQYF
TRBV20-1	.	few	TRBJ2-5	TGCAGTGCTCCGTATAGAGAGGAGACCCAGTACTTC	CSAPYREETQYF
TRBV7-9	.	many	TRBJ2-1	TGTGCCAGCAGCTTAGGGGGCGGGGTTGATGAGCAGTTCTTC	CASSLGGGVDEQFF
TRBV3-1	TRBD1	.	TRBJ1-2	TGTGCCAGCAGCCAGACAGGGGTTAACTATGGCTACACCTTC	CASSQTGVNYGYTF
TRBV4-3	TRBD2	few	TRBJ2-3	TGCGCCAGCAGCCAAGATCAAGTAAGGACTAGCGGTGGAAATACGCAGTATTTT	CASSQDQVRTSGGNTQYF
TRBV27	.	.	TRBJ2-7	TGTGCCAGCAGTCAGGAGGGTTGGGCCTACGAGCAGTACTTC	CASSQEGWAYEQYF
TRBV7-6	.	many	TRBJ2-6	TGTGCCAGCAGCCTACGCAACGGAGACAGTTCTGGGGCCAACGTCCTGACTTTC	CASSLRNGDSSGANVLTF
TRBV18	.	.	TRBJ1-5	TGTGCCAGCTCACCTGACAGCCGAGATCAGCCCCAGCATTTT	CASSPDSRDQPQHF
TRBV6-1	.	.	TRBJ1-6	TGTGCCAGCAGTGAGATGGCCACCTCCTATAATTCACCCCTCCACTTT	CASSEMATSYNSPLHF
TRBV10-3	.	few	TRBJ2-7	TGTGCCATCAGTGAGGTCACTACCTTCTACGAGCAGTACTTC	CAISEVTTFYEQYF
TRBV10-3	.	few	TRBJ1-6	TGTGCCATCAGTGAAGGGGGGCCTCCTAATTCACCCCTCCACTTT	CAISEGGPPNSPLHF
TRBV4-3	TRBD2	many	TRBJ2-7	TGCGCCAGCAGCCCCTTCTGGAGCGGGGGCCCCTACGAGCAGTACTTC	CASSPFWSGGPYEQYF
TRBV6-5	.	many	TRBJ1-6	TGTGCCAGCTTCGATCCCCTCCACTTT	CASFDPLHF